The sequence of this T cell receptor beta chain was determined in a study of T cell responses to AZD1222 COVID-19 vaccine. Overall study context: Whether given at about 4 or about 12 weeks, second doses were pooled.

Study findings and constraints: Donors were mostly white British, more females; clonal diversity possibly underestimated.

Comment on this clone: Antigen unknown.

CDR1 and CDR2 (germline): MGHRA, YSYEKL. The junction had 11 bases not matched to a gene; V was cut back by 1 base and J by 4 bases. The CDR3 spans 17 residues. The table came from immunoSEQ multiplex PCR; TCRdb's copy has only in-frame clones and leaves some out. The sample lists tens of thousands of clones, about 85% occurring once. V and J are TRBV4-1 and TRBJ2-3; 7 bases are shared with TRBD2. The source material was peripheral blood, sampled on day 0 of AZD1222 vaccination. The sequence was collected from an adult in good health. Here the CDR3 DNA reads TGCGCCAGCAGCCAAGTCCTGGCGGGAGAGGGTTCAGATACGCAGTATTTT. Protein: CASSQVLAGEGSDTQYF.